The present entry profiles one T cell receptor beta chain with its context. Sequencing used immunoSEQ multiplex PCR; TCRdb keeps in-frame clones, though not all of them. The sample consists of about 240,000 clones, approximately 80% of them appearing once. The data stem from a study of blood T cell repertoires in COVID-19. As for the study in general: Nucleic acid was either cDNA or gDNA, and it came from T cells, B-cell-depleted T cells, or PBMCs.

This receptor was identified in a woman aged 55 to 70 with active or convalescent COVID-19. Material: peripheral blood.

The CDR3 loop reads CASGPGGETQYF. The CDR3, as DNA: TGTGCCAGTGGACCCGGAGGGGAGACCCAGTACTTC. The rearrangement joins TRBV19 to TRBJ2-5; D perhaps matches TRBD2 (6 bases). Trimming shortened V by 8 bases and J by 5 bases, and 12 bases separated the two germline ends. CDR3 size: 12 residues. Looked up from germline, CDR1 is LNHDA and CDR2 is SQIVND (reference sequence).